This T cell receptor beta chain came from a study of T cell responses to AZD1222 COVID-19 vaccine. General study findings and limits: When two AZD1222 doses had been given, Spike-specific TCR breadth and depth rose. Donors were chiefly white British, with a greater number of females, and clonal diversity was perhaps underestimated. Spike as a whole was targeted by vaccine-associated CD4 TCRs, dominant at 160-218 and 743-854.

V lost 2 bases and J 2 bases, leaving 10 bases between the germline ends. Germline V gene sequence: CDR1 LGHDT, CDR2 YNNKEL (reference sequence). The CDR3 has 15 residues. This clone was counted a few times. The antigen is unknown. Second doses at about 4 or about 12 weeks were pooled. The repertoire was sequenced with immunoSEQ multiplex PCR; TCRdb's copy has only in-frame clones and lacks some. The sample carries about 180,000 clones, 88% recorded once. The chain combines TRBV3-1 (or the pseudogene TRBV3-2) with TRBJ1-3; no definite D call. This TCR derives from an adult who received the AZD1222 COVID-19 vaccine. The sample in question was peripheral blood, obtained 28 days after the second AZD1222 dose. CDR3 region: CASSQQWRAGNTIYF. Here the CDR3 DNA reads TGTGCCAGCAGCCAACAATGGAGGGCTGGAAACACCATATATTTT.